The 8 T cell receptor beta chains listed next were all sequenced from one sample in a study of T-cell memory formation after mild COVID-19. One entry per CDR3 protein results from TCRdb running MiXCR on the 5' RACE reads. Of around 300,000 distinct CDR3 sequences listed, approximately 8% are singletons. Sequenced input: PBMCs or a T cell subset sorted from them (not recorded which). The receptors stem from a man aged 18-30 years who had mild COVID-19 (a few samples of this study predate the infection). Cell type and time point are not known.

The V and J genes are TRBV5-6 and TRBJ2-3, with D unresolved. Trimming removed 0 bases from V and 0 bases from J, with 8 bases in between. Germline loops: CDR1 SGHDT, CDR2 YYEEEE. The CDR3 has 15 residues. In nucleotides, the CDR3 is TGTGCCAGCAGCTTGGCCACCCTGAGCACAGATACGCAGTATTTT. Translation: CASSLATLSTDTQYF. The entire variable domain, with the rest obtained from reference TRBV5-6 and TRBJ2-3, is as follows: DAGVTQSPTHLIKTRGQQVTLRCSPKSGHDTVSWYQQALGQGPQFIFQYYEEEERQRGNFPDRFSGHQFPNYSSELNVNALLLGDSALYLCASSLATLSTDTQYFGPGTRLTVL.

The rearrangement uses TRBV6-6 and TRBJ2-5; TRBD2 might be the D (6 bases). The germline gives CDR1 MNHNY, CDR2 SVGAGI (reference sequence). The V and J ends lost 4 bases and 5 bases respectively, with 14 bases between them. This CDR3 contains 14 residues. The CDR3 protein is CASSLAPRGETQYF. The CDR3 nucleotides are TGTGCCAGCAGTTTGGCCCCACGGGGGGAGACCCAGTACTTC.

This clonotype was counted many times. The CDR3 region is CASIPGQGTGELFF. The CDR3 DNA is TGTGCCAGCATCCCCGGACAGGGTACCGGGGAGCTGTTTTTT. V gene TRBV5-5 combines with J gene TRBJ2-2; 8 bases fit TRBD1. The trim removed 6 bases at V and 5 bases at J, leaving 6 bases unmatched. The germline CDR1 and CDR2 sequences are SGHKS and YYEKEE (reference sequence). This CDR3 spans 14 amino acids.

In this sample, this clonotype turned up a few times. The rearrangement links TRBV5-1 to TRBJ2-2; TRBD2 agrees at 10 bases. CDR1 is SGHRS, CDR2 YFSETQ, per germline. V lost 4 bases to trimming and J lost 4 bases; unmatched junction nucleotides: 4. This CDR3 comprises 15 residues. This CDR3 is CASSPERGGTGELFF. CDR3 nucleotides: TGCGCCAGCAGCCCAGAGCGGGGGGGCACCGGGGAGCTGTTTTTT.

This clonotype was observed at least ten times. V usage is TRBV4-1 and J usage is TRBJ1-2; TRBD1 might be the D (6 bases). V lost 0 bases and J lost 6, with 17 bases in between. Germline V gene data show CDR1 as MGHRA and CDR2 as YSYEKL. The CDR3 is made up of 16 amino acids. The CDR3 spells CASSQDSRGARDGYTF. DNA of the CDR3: TGCGCCAGCAGCCAAGATAGTCGGGGGGCGCGGGATGGCTACACCTTC.

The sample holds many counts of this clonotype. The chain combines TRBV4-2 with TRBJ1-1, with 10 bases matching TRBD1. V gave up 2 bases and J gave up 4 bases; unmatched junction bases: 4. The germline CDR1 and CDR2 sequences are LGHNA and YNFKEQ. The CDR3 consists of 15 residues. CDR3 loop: CASSQSGTGVTEAFF. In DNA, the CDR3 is TGTGCCAGCAGCCAATCCGGGACAGGGGTCACTGAAGCTTTCTTT.

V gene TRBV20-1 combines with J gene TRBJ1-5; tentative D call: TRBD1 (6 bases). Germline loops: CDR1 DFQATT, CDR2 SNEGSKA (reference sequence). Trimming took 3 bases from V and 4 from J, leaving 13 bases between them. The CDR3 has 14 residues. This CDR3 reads CSARGRTVNQPQHF. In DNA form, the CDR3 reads TGCAGTGCTAGGGGGAGGACAGTAAATCAGCCCCAGCATTTT.

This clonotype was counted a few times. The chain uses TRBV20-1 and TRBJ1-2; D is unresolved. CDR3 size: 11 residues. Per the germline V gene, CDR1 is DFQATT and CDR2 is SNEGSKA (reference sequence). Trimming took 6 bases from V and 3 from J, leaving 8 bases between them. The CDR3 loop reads CSAGTYYGYTF. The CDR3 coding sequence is TGCAGTGCGGGAACGTACTATGGCTACACCTTC.